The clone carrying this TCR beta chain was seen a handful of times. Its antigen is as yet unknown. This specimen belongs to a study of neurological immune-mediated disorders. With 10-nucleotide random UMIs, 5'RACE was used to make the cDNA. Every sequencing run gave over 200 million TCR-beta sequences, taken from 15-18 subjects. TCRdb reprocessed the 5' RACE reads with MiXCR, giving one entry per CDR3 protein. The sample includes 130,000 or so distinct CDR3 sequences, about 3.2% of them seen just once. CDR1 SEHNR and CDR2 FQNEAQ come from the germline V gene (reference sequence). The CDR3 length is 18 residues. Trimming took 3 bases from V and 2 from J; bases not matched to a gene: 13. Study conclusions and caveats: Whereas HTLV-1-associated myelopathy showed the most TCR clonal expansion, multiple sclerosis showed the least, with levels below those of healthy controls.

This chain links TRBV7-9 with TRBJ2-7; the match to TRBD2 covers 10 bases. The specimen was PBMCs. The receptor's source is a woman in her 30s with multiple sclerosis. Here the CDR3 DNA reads TGTGCCAGCAGCTTGGGCCCCCCAATACTAGCGGGACCCTACGAGCAGTACTTC. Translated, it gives CASSLGPPILAGPYEQYF.